This TCR beta chain derives from a study of vaccination and CD4 T cells after COVID-19. The overall study: All convalescent patients were nasal swab PCR positive for SARS-CoV-2; 9 or 10 had mild and one severe disease.

Comments on this clonotype: Its matching antigen is unknown.

Described treatment: roughly nine-day PBMC culture with coronavirus spike peptide pools or control peptides (ViraFEST assay). ViraFEST enlarged antigen-specific T cell populations with peptide pools and afterwards sequenced TCRs. Half-medium changes with fresh IL-2 medium occurred on days 3 and 7. Sequencing of cultured CD4+ T cell DNA used the Oncomine TCR Beta short-read assay. Genomic DNA extraction was carried out from cultured CD4+ T cells. From the PCR reads, TCRdb called clonotypes with MiXCR, one entry per CDR3 protein. The sample lists 11,000 to 15,000 distinct CDR3 sequences; roughly 53% were seen once. V lost 0 bases and J 3 bases, leaving 18 bases between the germline ends. The CDR3 contains 16 residues. Germline-derived CDR1 and CDR2 are DFQATT and SNEGSKA (reference sequence).

The sample comprised CD4+ T cells from blood, cultured in vitro. The chain employs TRBV20-1 and TRBJ2-7; D may be TRBD2 (6 bases). This sequence originates from a human donor who had recovered from COVID-19. This CDR3 is CSARDTAQGGVYEQYF. CDR3 DNA sequence: TGCAGTGCTAGAGATACGGCGCAGGGAGGAGTCTACGAGCAGTACTTC.